A selection of T cell receptor beta chains follows, all from one sample in a study of patients and donors after allogeneic stem cell transplantation. TCRdb recomputed calls from the RT-PCR reads with MiXCR, one row per CDR3 protein. This table holds roughly 940,000 distinct CDR3 sequences, 18% found once. What was sequenced was blood, either unsorted or a sorted T cell fraction (not recorded which). The receptors come from a human donor who was either an allogeneic HSCT recipient or a stem cell or donor lymphocyte infusion donor (not recorded which). It is not recorded whose cells these are; they may come from a transplant donor. Both conserved end residues are part of each CDR3. The D gene is left open where the match is weak. The size entry is marked missing in some rows and otherwise reads once, few, many or a size class.

>-|TRBJ2-7|TRBV7-7|TRBD1
CASSPGTGSHEQYF
TGTGCCAGCAGCCCTGGGACAGGTTCCCACGAGCAGTACTTC
>-|TRBJ2-6|TRBV27|-
CASSKFSGANVLTF
TGTGCCAGCAGTAAGTTCTCTGGGGCCAACGTCCTGACTTTC
>few|TRBJ1-3|TRBV27|-
CASRPSGGGNTIYF
TGTGCCAGCAGGCCCTCCGGCGGTGGAAACACCATATATTTT
>-|TRBJ2-3|TRBV7-2|TRBD2
CASSLQSGGARDTQYF
TGTGCCAGCAGTCTACAGAGCGGGGGGGCCAGGGATACGCAGTATTTT
>-|TRBJ1-4|TRBV7-9|TRBD1
CASSFLGTGDEKLFF
TGTGCCAGCAGCTTCCTCGGGACAGGGGATGAAAAACTGTTTTTT
>-|TRBJ1-1|TRBV14|-
CASSLRDNTEAFF
TGTGCCAGCAGCCTAAGGGATAACACTGAAGCTTTCTTT
>-|TRBJ1-1|TRBV7-3|-
CASSQNRGSTEAFF
TGTGCCAGCAGCCAAAATAGGGGGAGCACTGAAGCTTTCTTT
>-|TRBJ2-3|TRBV30|-
CAWSVQRGPGGDTQYF
TGTGCCTGGAGTGTACAGCGGGGGCCAGGGGGGGATACGCAGTATTTT
>-|TRBJ2-5|TRBV19|-
CASSIVETQYF
TGTGCCAGTAGTATTGTGGAGACCCAGTACTTC
>few|TRBJ2-7|TRBV9|-
CASSVAGGDYEQYF
TGTGCCAGCAGCGTAGCTGGGGGAGATTACGAGCAGTACTTC
>-|TRBJ2-7|TRBV20-1|-
CSAKGGGYEQYF
TGCAGTGCTAAGGGAGGGGGCTACGAGCAGTACTTC
>-|TRBJ1-5|TRBV21-1|-
CASSKAPGSIQPQHF
TGTGCCAGCAGCAAAGCGCCGGGCAGTATTCAGCCCCAGCATTTT
>many|TRBJ2-3|TRBV29-1|TRBD1
CSAGTGMTDTQYF
TGCAGCGCAGGGACAGGGATGACAGATACGCAGTATTTT
>many|TRBJ2-5|TRBV12-3/TRBV12-4|TRBD2
CASSQLAGTQETQYF
TGTGCCAGCAGTCAACTAGCGGGGACTCAAGAGACCCAGTACTTC
>few|TRBJ1-1|TRBV12-3/TRBV12-4|TRBD1
CASSLSDRGLGAFF
TGTGCCAGCAGTTTATCGGACAGGGGCTTGGGAGCTTTCTTT
>few|TRBJ2-7|TRBV12-3/TRBV12-4|TRBD2
CASSPGLAGFLQYF
TGTGCCAGCAGTCCCGGACTAGCGGGGTTCCTGCAGTACTTC
>-|TRBJ2-3|TRBV12-3/TRBV12-4|TRBD2
CASSPTTSEDTQYF
TGTGCCAGCAGTCCGACAACTAGCGAGGATACGCAGTATTTT
>few|TRBJ2-1|TRBV29-1|TRBD2
CSAHLWASGAYNEQFF
TGCAGCGCGCACCTTTGGGCTAGCGGGGCCTACAATGAGCAGTTCTTC
>few|TRBJ1-1|TRBV12-3/TRBV12-4|-
CASSFPAPFEGSPNTEAFF
TGTGCCAGCAGTTTCCCGGCCCCATTTGAGGGAAGTCCGAACACTGAAGCTTTCTTT
>-|TRBJ1-4|TRBV12-3/TRBV12-4|-
CASSLRGTTNEKLFF
TGTGCCAGCAGTCTCAGGGGAACAACTAATGAAAAACTGTTTTTT
>few|TRBJ1-6|TRBV2|TRBD1
CASSERYQGADSPLHF
TGTGCCAGCAGTGAAAGATATCAGGGGGCTGATTCACCCCTCCACTTT
>-|TRBJ2-2|TRBV4-3|-
CASSRSRANTGELFF
TGCGCCAGCAGCCGGAGCAGGGCGAACACCGGGGAGCTGTTTTTT
>-|TRBJ1-6|TRBV6-2/TRBV6-3|-
CASLRTVHGNSPLHF
TGTGCCAGCCTTAGGACGGTCCACGGGAATTCACCCCTCCACTTT
>few|TRBJ2-1|TRBV27|TRBD2
CASSLSKRGAAYNEQFF
TGTGCCAGCAGTTTATCCAAGCGGGGAGCGGCCTACAATGAGCAGTTCTTC
>-|TRBJ1-2|TRBV6-1|-
CASTRRNTNYGYTF
TGTGCCAGCACAAGACGTAACACCAACTATGGCTACACCTTC
>few|TRBJ2-2|TRBV11-3|-
CASSLSGGLELFF
TGTGCCAGCAGCTTATCCGGGGGCCTAGAGCTGTTTTTT
>-|TRBJ2-7|TRBV2|-
CASSPRGRTNYEQYF
TGTGCCAGCAGTCCCCGGGGCAGGACTAACTACGAGCAGTACTTC
>few|TRBJ2-3|TRBV6-5|-
CASSYTGHGTDTQYF
TGTGCCAGCAGTTACACCGGACATGGAACAGATACGCAGTATTTT
>many|TRBJ2-1|TRBV12-3/TRBV12-4|-
CASKNPGVYNEQFF
TGTGCCAGCAAGAACCCCGGGGTTTACAATGAGCAGTTCTTC
>-|TRBJ2-4|TRBV7-9|-
CASSQGGIAKNIQYF
TGTGCCAGCAGCCAAGGGGGGATAGCCAAAAACATTCAGTACTTC
>-|TRBJ2-1|TRBV7-2|TRBD2
CASSLSSGIANEQFF
TGTGCCAGCAGCTTATCTAGCGGGATTGCGAATGAGCAGTTCTTC
>few|TRBJ1-5|TRBV6-6|TRBD1
CASTTGGNQPQHF
TGTGCCAGCACCACAGGGGGGAATCAGCCCCAGCATTTT
>-|TRBJ2-7|TRBV24-1|TRBD1
CATSDTTGGEQYF
TGTGCCACCAGTGATACGACAGGGGGCGAGCAGTACTTC
>few|TRBJ2-3|TRBV30|TRBD1
CAWSPGQGATDTQYF
TGTGCCTGGAGTCCGGGACAGGGGGCTACAGATACGCAGTATTTT
>few|TRBJ1-1|TRBV3-1|-
CASSPDRKSGPEAFF
TGTGCCAGCAGCCCCGACAGAAAATCGGGTCCTGAAGCTTTCTTT
>-|TRBJ2-7|TRBV7-3|TRBD1
CASSFGPTGYEQYF
TGTGCCAGCAGCTTTGGGCCGACAGGGTACGAGCAGTACTTC
>few|TRBJ2-5|TRBV12-3/TRBV12-4|TRBD2
CASSWGGVETQYF
TGTGCCAGCAGTTGGGGGGGAGTAGAGACCCAGTACTTC
>-|TRBJ2-3|TRBV2|-
CASTPITDTQYF
TGTGCCAGCACCCCAATCACAGATACGCAGTATTTT